Described below is a single T cell receptor (beta chain) sequence and its context. Methods used by the authors: Quantification of nucleated cells was approximated via reference gene primer amplification. The protocol was immunoSEQ multiplex PCR, while the TCRdb copy is restricted to in-frame clones and leaves out a portion. Clone size and V and J calls were adopted from that table, with D and trimming inferred from the DNA. The table has around 310,000 clones, approximately 92% seen once; the top ten hold roughly 7%. Enrollment of patients from Seattle took place during active infection, with longitudinal follow-up. This sample stems from a study of blood T cell repertoires in COVID-19. In the study overall: Spain, Italy and the United States supplied samples that represented acute and convalescent COVID-19. PBMCs, B-cell-depleted T cells, or T cells were the source of the cDNA or gDNA that made up the material.

V shed 0 bases and J shed 1 base, with 5 bases lying between them. This CDR3 is built from 14 residues. CDR1 is MRHNA, CDR2 SNTAGT, per germline. The TCR sequence derives from a woman aged 30 to 39 with COVID-19, enrolled during active disease. Sequencing used peripheral blood. The rearrangement joins TRBV6-4 to TRBJ2-3, with D perhaps matching TRBD2 (5 bases). The DNA of the CDR3 is TGTGCCAGCAGTGACTCCGGGGGCACAGATACGCAGTATTTT. Translation: CASSDSGGTDTQYF.